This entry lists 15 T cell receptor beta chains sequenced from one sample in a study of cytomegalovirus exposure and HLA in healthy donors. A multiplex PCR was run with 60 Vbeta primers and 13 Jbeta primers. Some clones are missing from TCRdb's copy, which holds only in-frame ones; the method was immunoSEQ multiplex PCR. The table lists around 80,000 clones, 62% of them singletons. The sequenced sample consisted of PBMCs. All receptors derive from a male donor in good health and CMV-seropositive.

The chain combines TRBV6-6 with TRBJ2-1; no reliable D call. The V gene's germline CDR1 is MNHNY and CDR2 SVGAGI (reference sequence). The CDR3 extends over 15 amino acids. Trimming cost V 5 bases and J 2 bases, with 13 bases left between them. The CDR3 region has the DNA TGTGCCAGCAGTCTTCTAACTAACCCCTACAATGAGCAGTTCTTC. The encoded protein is CASSLLTNPYNEQFF.

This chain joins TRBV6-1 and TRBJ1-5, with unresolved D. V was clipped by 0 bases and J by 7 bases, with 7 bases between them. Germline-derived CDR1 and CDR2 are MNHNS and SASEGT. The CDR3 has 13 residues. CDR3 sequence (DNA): TGTGCCAGCAGTGAAGCGGGCCGCCAGCCCCAGCATTTT. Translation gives CASSEAGRQPQHF.

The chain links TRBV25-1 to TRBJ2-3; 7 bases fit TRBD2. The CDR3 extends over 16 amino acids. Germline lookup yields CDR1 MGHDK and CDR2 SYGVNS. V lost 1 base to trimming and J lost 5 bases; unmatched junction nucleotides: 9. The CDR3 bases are TGTGCCAGCAGTGAATGGGGGGGTCTGGTCAGAGATACGCAGTATTTT. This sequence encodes CASSEWGGLVRDTQYF.

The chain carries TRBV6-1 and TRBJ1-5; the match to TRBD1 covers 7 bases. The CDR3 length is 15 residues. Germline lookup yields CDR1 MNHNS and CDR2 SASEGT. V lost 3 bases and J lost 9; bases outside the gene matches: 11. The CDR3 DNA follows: TGTGCCAGCAGTGACGCAACAGGGGCCTTCTGGCCCCAGCATTTT. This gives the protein CASSDATGAFWPQHF.

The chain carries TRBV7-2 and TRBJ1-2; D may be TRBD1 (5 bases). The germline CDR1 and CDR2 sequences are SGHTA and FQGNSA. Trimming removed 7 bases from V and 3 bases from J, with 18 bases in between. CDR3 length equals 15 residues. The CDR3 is CASTKMASGDYGYTF. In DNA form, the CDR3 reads TGTGCCAGCACCAAAATGGCGTCGGGGGACTATGGCTACACCTTC.

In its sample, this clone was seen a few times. The DNA of the CDR3 is TGTGCCAGCAGCCTGAGGGACAATCAGCCCCAGCATTTT. It encodes CASSLRDNQPQHF. This chain connects TRBV6-5 to TRBJ1-5; D unresolved. Trimming stripped 6 bases from V and 3 bases from J, with 9 bases between. The CDR3 extends over 13 amino acids. Germline loops: CDR1 MNHEY, CDR2 SVGAGI.

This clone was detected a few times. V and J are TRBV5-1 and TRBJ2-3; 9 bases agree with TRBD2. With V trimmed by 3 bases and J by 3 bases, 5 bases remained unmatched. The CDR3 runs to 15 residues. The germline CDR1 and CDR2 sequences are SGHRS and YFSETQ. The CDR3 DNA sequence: TGCGCCAGCAGCTCAGGGACTAGCAGTACAGATACGCAGTATTTT. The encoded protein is CASSSGTSSTDTQYF.

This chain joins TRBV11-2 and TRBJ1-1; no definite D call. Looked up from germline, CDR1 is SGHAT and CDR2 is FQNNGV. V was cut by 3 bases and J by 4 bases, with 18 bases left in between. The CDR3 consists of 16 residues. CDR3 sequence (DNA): TGTGCCAGCAGCTTTCCCATTGGCACCACGGGCACTGAAGCTTTCTTT. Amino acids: CASSFPIGTTGTEAFF. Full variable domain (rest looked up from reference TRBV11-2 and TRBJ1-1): EAGVAQSPRYKIIEKRQSVAFWCNPISGHATLYWYQQILGQGPKLLIQFQNNGVVDDSQLPKDRFSAERLKGVDSTLKIQPAKLEDSAVYLCASSFPIGTTGTEAFFGQGTRLTVV.

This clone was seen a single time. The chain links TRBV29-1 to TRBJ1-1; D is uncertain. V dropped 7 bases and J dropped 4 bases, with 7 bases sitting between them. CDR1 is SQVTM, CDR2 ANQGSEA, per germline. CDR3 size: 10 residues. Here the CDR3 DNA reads TGCAGCGCTGTCCGCACTGAAGCTTTCTTT. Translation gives CSAVRTEAFF.

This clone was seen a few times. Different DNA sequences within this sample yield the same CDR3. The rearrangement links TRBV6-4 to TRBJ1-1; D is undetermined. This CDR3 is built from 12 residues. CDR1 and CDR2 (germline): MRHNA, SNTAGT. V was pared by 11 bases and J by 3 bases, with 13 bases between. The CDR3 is CAAPRTDTEAFF. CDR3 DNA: TGTGCCGCGCCGCGGACTGACACTGAAGCTTTCTTT.

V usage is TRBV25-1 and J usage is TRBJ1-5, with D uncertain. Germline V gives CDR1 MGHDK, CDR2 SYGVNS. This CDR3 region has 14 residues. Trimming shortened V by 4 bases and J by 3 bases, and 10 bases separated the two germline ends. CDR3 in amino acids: CASSGLRSNQPQHF. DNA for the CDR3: TGTGCCAGCAGTGGTCTTAGATCCAATCAGCCCCAGCATTTT.

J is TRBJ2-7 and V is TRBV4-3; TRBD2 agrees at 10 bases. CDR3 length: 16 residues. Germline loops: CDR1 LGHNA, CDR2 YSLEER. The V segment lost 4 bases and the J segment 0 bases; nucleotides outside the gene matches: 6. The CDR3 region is CASSPAAGGSSYEQYF. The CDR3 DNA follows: TGCGCCAGCAGCCCTGCAGCGGGGGGGAGCTCCTACGAGCAGTACTTC.

The CDR3 DNA follows: TGTGCCTCACAAACGGGGTTTGGAAACACCATATATTTT. Its protein product is CASQTGFGNTIYF. The chain couples TRBV14 to TRBJ1-3; D remains ambiguous. CDR3 length: 13 residues. Germline CDR1 is SGHDN and CDR2 is FVKESK. Trimming stripped 11 bases from V and 3 bases from J, with 14 bases between.

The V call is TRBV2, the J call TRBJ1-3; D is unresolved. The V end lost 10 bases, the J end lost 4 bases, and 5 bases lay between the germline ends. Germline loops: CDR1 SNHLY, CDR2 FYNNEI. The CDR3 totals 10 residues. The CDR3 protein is CATAGNTIYF. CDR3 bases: TGTGCCACTGCGGGAAACACCATATATTTT.

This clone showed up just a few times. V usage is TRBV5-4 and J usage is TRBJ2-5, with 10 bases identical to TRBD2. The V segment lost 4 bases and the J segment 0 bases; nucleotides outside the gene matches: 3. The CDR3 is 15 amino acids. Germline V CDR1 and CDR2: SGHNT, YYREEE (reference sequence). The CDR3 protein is CASSPTSGYQETQYF. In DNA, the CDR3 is TGTGCCAGCAGCCCGACTAGCGGGTACCAAGAGACCCAGTACTTC. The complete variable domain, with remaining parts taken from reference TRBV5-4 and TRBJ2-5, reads ETGVTQSPTHLIKTRGQQVTLRCSSQSGHNTVSWYQQALGQGPQFIFQYYREEENGRGNFPPRFSGLQFPNYSSELNVNALELDDSALYLCASSPTSGYQETQYFGPGTRLLVL.